The rows below give T cell receptor beta chains drawn from one sample of a study of T-cell memory formation after mild COVID-19. TCRdb reprocessed the 5' RACE reads with MiXCR, giving one entry per CDR3 protein. The sample lists under 250,000 distinct CDR3 sequences; less than 20% were seen once. The specimen sequenced was PBMCs or a T cell subset sorted from them (not recorded which). The receptors were sampled from an adult woman who had mild COVID-19 (a few samples of this study predate the infection). Cell type and time point are not known. Both conserved end residues are part of each CDR3. The D gene is left open where the match is weak. Size tells how often a clone was seen (once, few, many) or the class of an expanded clone, and some rows leave it out.

CDR3 protein	CDR3 DNA	V gene	J gene	D gene	clone size	CDR3 length
CASSQGAANEQFF	TGTGCCAGTAGTCAGGGAGCCGCGAATGAGCAGTTCTTC	TRBV19	TRBJ2-1	NA	NA	13
CAISVRVSDEQYF	TGTGCCATCAGTGTAAGGGTGTCCGACGAGCAGTACTTC	TRBV10-3	TRBJ2-7	NA	few	13
CASSSWVGGPEAFF	TGTGCCAGCAGTTCCTGGGTCGGGGGGCCTGAAGCTTTCTTT	TRBV12-3/TRBV12-4	TRBJ1-1	NA	many	14
CASSLRGAGGNQPQHF	TGTGCCAGCAGTTTACGGGGGGCAGGAGGCAATCAGCCCCAGCATTTT	TRBV12-3/TRBV12-4	TRBJ1-5	NA	NA	16
CASSLRNTEAFF	TGTGCCAGCAGTTTAAGGAACACTGAAGCTTTCTTT	TRBV12-3/TRBV12-4	TRBJ1-1	NA	many	12
CASSWGLAGGADTQYF	TGTGCCAGCAGCTGGGGACTAGCGGGAGGCGCAGATACGCAGTATTTT	TRBV7-2	TRBJ2-3	TRBD2	many	16
CASRDGVRAFF	TGTGCCAGCAGAGACGGGGTGAGAGCTTTCTTT	TRBV3-1	TRBJ1-1	NA	NA	11
CASTPGGLAGYEQYF	TGTGCCAGCACCCCAGGCGGGCTAGCGGGCTACGAGCAGTACTTC	TRBV7-2	TRBJ2-7	TRBD2	few	15
CASSVLENTEAFF	TGTGCCAGCAGCGTATTGGAGAACACTGAAGCTTTCTTT	TRBV9	TRBJ1-1	NA	NA	13
CASGSGVPRSRANVLTF	TGTGCCAGCGGGTCAGGGGTCCCTCGGTCTCGGGCCAACGTCCTGACTTTC	TRBV28	TRBJ2-6	NA	few	17
CASSRAFDWTVYEQYF	TGCGCCAGCAGTCGAGCCTTCGACTGGACCGTCTACGAGCAGTACTTC	TRBV23-1	TRBJ2-7	NA	NA	16
CASSQDHSIQETQYF	TGTGCCAGCAGCCAAGATCATAGCATCCAAGAGACCCAGTACTTC	TRBV4-2	TRBJ2-5	NA	NA	15
CATSFNGQGRGGELFF	TGTGCCACAAGTTTCAACGGACAGGGTCGGGGCGGGGAGCTGTTTTTT	TRBV27	TRBJ2-2	TRBD1	few	16
CASNQQGYDEKLFF	TGTGCCAGCAATCAACAGGGCTATGATGAAAAACTGTTTTTT	TRBV2	TRBJ1-4	NA	NA	14
CASSLQSNQPQHF	TGTGCCAGCAGTCTTCAGAGCAATCAGCCCCAGCATTTT	TRBV6-6	TRBJ1-5	NA	few	13
CASSELGGFLSGNTIYF	TGTGCCAGCAGTGAATTGGGAGGCTTCCTCTCTGGAAACACCATATATTTT	TRBV25-1	TRBJ1-3	NA	NA	17
CASSYSGTSGGFRDTQYF	TGTGCCAGCAGTTACTCGGGGACTAGCGGGGGGTTCAGGGATACGCAGTATTTT	TRBV6-5	TRBJ2-3	TRBD2	NA	18
CASSLIRGNTDTQYF	TGCGCCAGCAGCTTAATTCGCGGTAACACAGATACGCAGTATTTT	TRBV5-1	TRBJ2-3	NA	few	15
CAGSLSGGGEQFF	TGTGCCGGATCACTCAGCGGGGGAGGTGAGCAGTTCTTC	TRBV12-3/TRBV12-4	TRBJ2-1	TRBD2	few	13
CASSPKGQGFDTEAFF	TGTGCCAGCTCACCGAAGGGACAGGGGTTCGACACTGAAGCTTTCTTT	TRBV18	TRBJ1-1	TRBD1	few	16
CAISEVETQYF	TGTGCCATCAGTGAGGTGGAGACCCAGTACTTC	TRBV10-3	TRBJ2-5	NA	NA	11
CASSTSGQPIYEQYF	TGTGCCAGTAGTACCTCGGGACAACCTATCTACGAGCAGTACTTC	TRBV19	TRBJ2-7	NA	few	15
CASSSQGPDTQYF	TGTGCCAGCAGCTCGCAGGGGCCAGATACGCAGTATTTT	TRBV7-3	TRBJ2-3	NA	NA	13
CASSRGRESTEAFF	TGTGCCAGTAGTAGGGGAAGGGAGAGCACTGAAGCTTTCTTT	TRBV19	TRBJ1-1	NA	NA	14
CASSGGGVSSYNEQFF	TGTGCCAGCAGCGGAGGGGGCGTTAGCTCCTACAATGAGCAGTTCTTC	TRBV7-2	TRBJ2-1	NA	few	16
CASSLESSNPGELFF	TGTGCCAGCAGCTTAGAGAGCAGCAATCCCGGGGAGCTGTTTTTT	TRBV7-2	TRBJ2-2	NA	few	15
CATSDFPGTSGITDTQYF	TGTGCCACCAGTGATTTCCCCGGGACTAGCGGGATCACAGATACGCAGTATTTT	TRBV24-1	TRBJ2-3	TRBD2	NA	18
CASSLGTGSYNEQFF	TGCGCCAGCAGCCTCGGGACGGGCTCCTACAATGAGCAGTTCTTC	TRBV5-1	TRBJ2-1	NA	many	15
CASSGTGGSGYTF	TGTGCCAGCAGTGGCACCGGGGGGTCTGGCTACACCTTC	TRBV6-6	TRBJ1-2	NA	few	13
CAISEWNTEAFF	TGTGCCATCAGTGAGTGGAACACTGAAGCTTTCTTT	TRBV10-3	TRBJ1-1	NA	NA	12
CASSKLARDEQFF	TGTGCCAGCAGTAAACTAGCGCGGGATGAGCAGTTCTTC	TRBV6-2/TRBV6-3	TRBJ2-1	TRBD2	NA	13
CASSWRQGETQYF	TGTGCCAGTAGTTGGCGGCAGGGTGAGACCCAGTACTTC	TRBV19	TRBJ2-5	NA	few	13
CASQGSPNTEAFF	TGCGCCAGTCAGGGATCTCCCAACACTGAAGCTTTCTTT	TRBV5-1	TRBJ1-1	NA	many	13
CASSPWGRQETQYF	TGTGCCAGCAGCCCCTGGGGACGTCAAGAGACCCAGTACTTC	TRBV6-5	TRBJ2-5	NA	many	14
CASTWGIEQFF	TGTGCCAGCACCTGGGGTATTGAGCAGTTCTTC	TRBV12-3/TRBV12-4	TRBJ2-1	NA	few	11
CATSDFAGNQPQHF	TGTGCCACCAGTGATTTCGCTGGCAATCAGCCCCAGCATTTT	TRBV24-1	TRBJ1-5	NA	many	14
CASSEGGSISGYTF	TGTGCCAGCAGTGAAGGCGGCAGCATAAGTGGCTACACCTTC	TRBV2	TRBJ1-2	NA	few	14
CASSPQSTTNEKLFF	TGTGCCAGCTCACCACAGAGCACCACCAATGAAAAACTGTTTTTT	TRBV18	TRBJ1-4	NA	few	15
CASSQVYRGHFEQYF	TGTGCCAGCAGCCAAGTTTACAGGGGGCATTTCGAGCAGTACTTC	TRBV14	TRBJ2-7	TRBD1	NA	15
CASSYSGTSPYEQYF	TGTGCCAGCAGTTACTCAGGGACTAGCCCCTACGAGCAGTACTTC	TRBV6-5	TRBJ2-7	TRBD2	few	15
CASSPGTGLRYEQYF	TGTGCCAGCTCACCGGGGACAGGGCTGAGGTACGAGCAGTACTTC	TRBV18	TRBJ2-7	TRBD1	NA	15
CSAASGTGSVNEQFF	TGCAGTGCAGCTTCCGGGACAGGGTCCGTCAATGAGCAGTTCTTC	TRBV20-1	TRBJ2-1	TRBD1	NA	15
CASSRRQANTGELFF	TGTGCCAGCAGCCGAAGACAGGCGAACACCGGGGAGCTGTTTTTT	TRBV12-3/TRBV12-4	TRBJ2-2	NA	NA	15
CASSLAGVVYNEQFF	TGTGCCAGCAGCTTGGCGGGTGTGGTTTACAATGAGCAGTTCTTC	TRBV5-6	TRBJ2-1	NA	many	15
CASSLVRNTEAFF	TGTGCCAGCAGCTTAGTAAGGAACACTGAAGCTTTCTTT	TRBV7-8	TRBJ1-1	NA	many	13
CASSPSSGLQETQYF	TGTGCCAGCAGCCCGAGCTCCGGCCTCCAAGAGACCCAGTACTTC	TRBV7-3	TRBJ2-5	NA	NA	15
CATSKRTPSHYGYTF	TGTGCCACCAGCAAGAGGACGCCAAGTCACTATGGCTACACCTTC	TRBV15	TRBJ1-2	NA	NA	15
CASSPHRNGQETQYF	TGTGCCAGCAGTCCCCACAGGAACGGCCAAGAGACCCAGTACTTC	TRBV27	TRBJ2-5	NA	NA	15
CASSNRQGSNPRFYEQYF	TGTGCCAGCAGCAATAGACAGGGATCAAACCCTCGGTTCTACGAGCAGTACTTC	TRBV11-2	TRBJ2-7	TRBD1	few	18
CASSLQGAVGAFF	TGTGCCAGCAGTCTACAGGGGGCGGTGGGGGCTTTCTTT	TRBV12-3/TRBV12-4	TRBJ1-1	TRBD1	NA	13
CASSDSPGPTDTQYF	TGTGCCAGCAGTGACTCGCCGGGACCTACAGATACGCAGTATTTT	TRBV6-4	TRBJ2-3	NA	few	15
CASSETGGYEQYF	TGTGCCAGCAGCGAGACAGGGGGATACGAGCAGTACTTC	TRBV11-3	TRBJ2-7	TRBD1	few	13
CASSGQSAGELFF	TGTGCCAGCTCAGGACAGTCGGCCGGGGAGCTGTTTTTT	TRBV18	TRBJ2-2	NA	NA	13
CASSLLGGFGEKLFF	TGTGCCAGCAGCTTACTTGGCGGTTTCGGTGAAAAACTGTTTTTT	TRBV7-2	TRBJ1-4	NA	few	15
CATSVGGGGQTDTQYF	TGTGCCACCAGTGTCGGCGGTGGCGGACAGACAGATACGCAGTATTTT	TRBV24-1	TRBJ2-3	NA	NA	16